This TCR beta chain originates from a study of blood T cell repertoires in COVID-19. Study-wide background: From T cells, B-cell-depleted T cells, or PBMCs came the material, which was cDNA or gDNA.

The CDR3 covers 20 residues. V was pared by 0 bases and J by 4 bases, with 19 bases of the junction left unmatched. CDR1 and CDR2 (germline): SGDLS, YYNGEE. Study processing details: Estimates of nucleated cell counts were drawn from the amplification of reference gene primers. TCRdb's table, derived via immunoSEQ multiplex PCR, lists solely in-frame clones and lacks some. The D gene and trimming were derived from the DNA, and the V and J assignments and clone size from that table. The profile shows about 230,000 clones, 85% to 90% of them singletons. Seattle patients were enrolled during active infection and followed longitudinally.

The chain uses TRBV9 and TRBJ2-1; 7 nucleotides agree with TRBD2. This receptor was obtained from a man aged 50 or older with COVID-19, enrolled during active disease. Source material: peripheral blood. The CDR3 DNA sequence: TGTGCCAGCAGCGTAGCTACTGGGGCGGGGGTAGCGGGTGGGTACAATGAGCAGTTCTTC. This codes for CASSVATGAGVAGGYNEQFF.